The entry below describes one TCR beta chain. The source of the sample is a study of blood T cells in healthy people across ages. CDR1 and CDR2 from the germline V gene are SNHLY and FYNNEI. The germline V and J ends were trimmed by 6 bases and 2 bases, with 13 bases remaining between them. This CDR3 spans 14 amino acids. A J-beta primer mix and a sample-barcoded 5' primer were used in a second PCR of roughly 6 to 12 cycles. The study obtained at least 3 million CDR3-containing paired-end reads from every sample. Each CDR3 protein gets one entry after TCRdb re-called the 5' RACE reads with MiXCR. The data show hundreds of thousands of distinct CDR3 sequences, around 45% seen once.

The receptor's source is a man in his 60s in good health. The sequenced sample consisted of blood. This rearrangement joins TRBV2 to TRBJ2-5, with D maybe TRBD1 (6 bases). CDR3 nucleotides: TGTGCCAGCAGGAAAGAGGGGGAACAAGAGACCCAGTACTTC. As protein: CASRKEGEQETQYF.